The 23 T cell receptor beta chains reported below all come from one sample, sequenced in a study of human T cells and chemical hapten exposure (dated by TCRdb to the early 2020s). The sample's time point label, decoded: patch test 2, 6 weeks after DPC sensitization. What this sample's treatment or condition label stands for: therapeutic diphenylcyclopropenone sensitization with weekly scalp DPC. Library preparation employed RACE. The instrument was a NextSeq 500. The public reads were quality trimmed at Q25 with fastp and then assembled into clones with MiXCR by TCRdb, keeping productive beta chains. Rows are combined by CDR3 protein, so each entry shows the most common genes and DNA. The sample has about 140,000 distinct CDR3 sequences on record, about 10% of them singletons. About 1.4% of the sample comes from the top ten. The sample consisted of whole blood, taken in connection with sensitization to the hapten diphenylcyclopropenone (DPC). The source is a woman between 45 and 60 years old with alopecia areata. Some clones in this sample may be carry-over from other donors' samples.

This clonotype appeared many times. The chain carries TRBV5-1 and TRBJ2-1; weak D call: TRBD1 (5 bases). Trimming cost V 3 bases and J 8 bases, with 24 bases left between them. Germline-derived CDR1 and CDR2 are SGHRS and YFSETQ. The CDR3 runs 17 residues. The chain's CDR3 is CASSWSGRLRPGDEQFF. CDR3 bases: TGCGCCAGCAGCTGGTCAGGGCGATTACGCCCTGGCGATGAGCAGTTCTTC.

The rearrangement links TRBV19 to TRBJ2-1, with D uncertain. The germline gives CDR1 LNHDA, CDR2 SQIVND (reference sequence). V was pared by 7 bases and J by 8 bases, with 15 bases between. This CDR3 comprises 13 residues. Here the CDR3 reads CASTANSRDEQFF. In DNA, the CDR3 is TGTGCCAGTACAGCGAACAGTAGGGATGAGCAGTTCTTC.

The chain combines TRBV18 with TRBJ1-1; perhaps TRBD1 as D (5 bases). The length of the CDR3 is 14 residues. Germline V gene data show CDR1 as KGHSH and CDR2 as LQKENI. V shed 2 bases and J shed 4 bases, with 11 bases lying between them. CDR3 sequence reads: CASSPAGTTTEAFF. In DNA, the CDR3 is TGTGCCAGCTCACCAGCAGGGACCACCACTGAAGCTTTCTTT.

This clonotype has at least ten counts. The chain links TRBV12-3 or TRBV12-4 to TRBJ2-1; TRBD2 aligns across 7 bases. This CDR3 comprises 12 residues. V lost 8 bases, J lost 8 bases, and 6 bases stayed unmatched. CDR3 nucleotide sequence: TGTGCCAGCCGCTGGGGGGGTGATGAGCAGTTCTTC. It is translated as CASRWGGDEQFF.

The gene calls are TRBV5-1 and TRBJ2-7; D not resolved. The CDR3 covers 16 residues. Between the trimmed V and J ends, which lost 0 bases and 1 base, there was a span of 14 bases. Germline V gene data show CDR1 as SGHRS and CDR2 as YFSETQ. The CDR3 protein is CASSLGTSPGSYEQYF. The CDR3 region has the DNA TGCGCCAGCAGCTTGGGGACCTCCCCCGGTTCCTACGAGCAGTACTTC.

The table lists this clonotype with many counts. This chain joins TRBV7-9 and TRBJ1-1, with D unclear. Germline V gene data show CDR1 as SEHNR and CDR2 as FQNEAQ (reference sequence). The CDR3 consists of 13 residues. V shed 5 bases and J shed 6 bases, with 13 bases lying between them. CDR3 amino acids: CASSPEVVAEAFF. The CDR3, as DNA: TGTGCCAGCAGCCCCGAGGTAGTGGCTGAAGCTTTCTTT.

This clonotype showed up just a few times. The V and J genes are TRBV14 and TRBJ2-7; 7 bases are a match to TRBD2. The CDR3 length is 14 residues. V was clipped by 5 bases and J by 8 bases; unmatched bases: 12. Germline V gene data show CDR1 as SGHDN and CDR2 as FVKESK. CDR3 loop: CASSSGASGLKQYF. CDR3 bases: TGTGCCAGCAGCTCCGGGGCTAGCGGCCTCAAGCAGTACTTC. Full variable domain (outside the CDR3, taken from reference TRBV14 and TRBJ2-7): EAGVTQFPSHSVIEKGQTVTLRCDPISGHDNLYWYRRVMGKEIKFLLHFVKESKQDESGMPNNRFLAERTGGTYSTLKVQPAELEDSGVYFCASSSGASGLKQYFGPGTRLTVT.

The rearrangement joins TRBV7-2 to TRBJ2-4, with 10 positions matching TRBD1. The CDR3 is made up of 14 amino acids. The V and J ends lost 6 bases and 5 bases, in that order; junction bases with no gene match: 4. From germline, CDR1 is SGHTA and CDR2 FQGNSA. The DNA for the CDR3 is TGTGCCAGCAGGCCGACAGGGGGCGAAAACATTCAGTACTTC. Amino acid sequence: CASRPTGGENIQYF.

This clonotype was observed a few times. The chain combines TRBV7-2 with TRBJ1-2; weak D call: TRBD1 (5 bases). The V end lost 0 bases, the J end lost 8 bases, and 22 bases lay between the germline ends. The CDR3 loop spans 17 amino acids. Germline loops: CDR1 SGHTA, CDR2 FQGNSA. CDR3 sequence (DNA): TGTGCCAGCAGCTTAGCATCCTGGGGGTCCGGCGAGGAGGGCTACACCTTC. It translates to CASSLASWGSGEEGYTF. Full variable domain (outside the CDR3, taken from reference TRBV7-2 and TRBJ1-2): GAGVSQSPSNKVTEKGKDVELRCDPISGHTALYWYRQSLGQGLEFLIYFQGNSAPDKSGLPSDRFSAERTGGSVSTLTIQRTQQEDSAVYLCASSLASWGSGEEGYTFGSGTRLTVV.

Only a few counts were recorded for this clonotype. In DNA form, the CDR3 reads TGCAGTGCTAGATCCCCCGGGACTAGCACGACCTACGAGCAGTACTTC. The encoded protein is CSARSPGTSTTYEQYF. The rearrangement joins TRBV20-1 to TRBJ2-7, with 9 bases fitting TRBD2. Trimming at V came to 2 bases and at J to 2 bases, leaving 10 bases not matched to a gene. The CDR3 runs to 16 residues. Germline V CDR1 and CDR2: DFQATT, SNEGSKA (reference sequence).

This clonotype has a count of ten or more. This chain uses TRBV4-3 with TRBJ2-5; D gene ambiguous. Germline V gene data show CDR1 as LGHNA and CDR2 as YSLEER. This CDR3 has 15 amino acids. Trimming stripped 0 bases from V and 5 bases from J, with 13 bases between. The CDR3, as DNA: TGCGCCAGCAGCCAAGACTGGGGAAGTTGGGAGACCCAGTACTTC. Its translation: CASSQDWGSWETQYF.

This clonotype has a count of ten or more. The rearrangement links TRBV29-1 to TRBJ2-7; D remains ambiguous. The CDR3 extends over 11 amino acids. V lost 0 bases to trimming and J lost 2 bases, with 2 bases between them. Per the germline V gene, CDR1 is SQVTM and CDR2 is ANQGSEA. In DNA form, the CDR3 reads TGCAGCGTTGAAGAAACCTACGAGCAGTACTTC. Translating it yields CSVEETYEQYF.

This clonotype was recorded many times. The chain carries TRBV14 and TRBJ2-5; TRBD1 aligns across 7 bases. The CDR3 length is 14 residues. Per the germline V gene, CDR1 is SGHDN and CDR2 is FVKESK. The V gene end was trimmed by 8 bases and the J gene end by 5 bases; junction bases not matched to a gene: 11. The CDR3 sequence is CASRLRGGGETQYF. CDR3 nucleotides: TGTGCCAGCCGATTGAGAGGGGGCGGCGAGACCCAGTACTTC.

The chain carries TRBV12-3 or TRBV12-4 and TRBJ1-1; 7 nucleotides align to TRBD1. CDR3 length: 13 amino acids. J gave up 5 bases and V 7 bases, and 7 bases lay outside the gene matches. This CDR3 reads CASMGQPGTEAFF. The CDR3, as DNA: TGTGCCAGCATGGGACAGCCTGGAACTGAAGCTTTCTTT.

This clonotype was seen a handful of times. The chain uses TRBV2 and TRBJ1-5; D gene uncertain. CDR1 and CDR2 (germline): SNHLY, FYNNEI. V was cut by 2 bases and J by 2 bases, with 7 bases left in between. The CDR3 has 14 amino acids. CDR3 nucleotide sequence: TGTGCCAGCAGTGAATTCGGGGGCAATCAGCCCCAGCATTTT. This sequence encodes CASSEFGGNQPQHF.

This clonotype has only a few counts. The chain uses TRBV20-1 and TRBJ2-6, with 9 nucleotides matching TRBD1. The CDR3 consists of 16 residues. V trimming: 6 bases; J trimming: 1 base; junction bases outside the gene matches: 7. Germline V lookup: CDR1 DFQATT, CDR2 SNEGSKA (reference sequence). The CDR3 loop reads CSANGQGLSGANVLTF. In nucleotides, the CDR3 is TGCAGTGCCAACGGACAGGGGTTGTCTGGGGCCAACGTCCTGACTTTC.

This clonotype was found many times. V and J are TRBV29-1 and TRBJ2-6; D is unresolved. CDR1 SQVTM and CDR2 ANQGSEA come from the germline V gene. CDR3 length: 14 residues. V gave up 3 bases and J gave up 3 bases, with 9 bases separating them. In DNA form, the CDR3 reads TGCAGCGTTGATTCGGGCTTTGGGGCCAACGTCCTGACTTTC. Protein sequence: CSVDSGFGANVLTF.

The chain joins TRBV5-4 to TRBJ2-1, with 11 bases matching TRBD2. Germline V gene lookup returns CDR1 SGHNT and CDR2 YYREEE (reference sequence). This CDR3 spans 18 amino acids. J gave up 9 bases and V 4 bases, and 18 bases lay outside the gene matches. Here the CDR3 reads CASSLGPLAGGGVGEQFF. The CDR3 nucleotides are TGTGCCAGCAGCCTGGGCCCCCTAGCGGGAGGTGGAGTCGGTGAGCAGTTCTTC. Filled out from reference TRBV5-4 and TRBJ2-1, the complete variable domain reads ETGVTQSPTHLIKTRGQQVTLRCSSQSGHNTVSWYQQALGQGPQFIFQYYREEENGRGNFPPRFSGLQFPNYSSELNVNALELDDSALYLCASSLGPLAGGGVGEQFFGPGTRLTVL.

This clonotype was counted many times. The V call is TRBV20-1, the J call TRBJ2-1; 11 positions match TRBD1. Per germline, CDR1 DFQATT and CDR2 SNEGSKA (reference sequence). This CDR3 is built from 13 residues. Trimming cost V 8 bases and J 7 bases; bases outside gene matches: 7. The CDR3 DNA reads TGCAGTTCTGAGGGACAGGGGGTGAATGAGCAGTTCTTC. Translation gives CSSEGQGVNEQFF.

This clonotype has only a few counts. The chain links TRBV14 to TRBJ2-3; possibly TRBD1 for D (6 bases). Trimming removed 1 base from V and 0 bases from J, with 11 bases in between. This CDR3 region has 16 residues. Germline values: CDR1 SGHDN, CDR2 FVKESK. CDR3 DNA: TGTGCCAGCAGCCAAGGAGGGGGTGCTAGCACAGATACGCAGTATTTT. Protein: CASSQGGGASTDTQYF.

V usage is TRBV19 and J usage is TRBJ2-1; TRBD2 agrees at 11 bases. CDR3 length equals 16 residues. The J segment lost 2 bases and the V segment lost 5 bases, leaving 5 bases of the junction unmatched. Germline lookup yields CDR1 LNHDA and CDR2 SQIVND (reference sequence). Here the CDR3 reads CASSVLAGGPYNEQFF. CDR3 DNA: TGTGCCAGTAGTGTTCTAGCGGGAGGTCCCTACAATGAGCAGTTCTTC.

Ten or more counts support this clonotype. The CDR3 nucleotides read TGTGCCAGCAGCCCCCGCGGCCTGCTGAAGGCTTTCTTT. This sequence encodes CASSPRGLLKAFF. The chain uses TRBV5-4 and TRBJ1-1; D is ambiguous. The CDR3 spans 13 residues. The V gene lost 4 bases and the J gene lost 11 bases, with 18 bases spanning the gap. Per the germline V gene, CDR1 is SGHNT and CDR2 is YYREEE (reference sequence). Full variable domain (rest looked up from reference TRBV5-4 and TRBJ1-1): ETGVTQSPTHLIKTRGQQVTLRCSSQSGHNTVSWYQQALGQGPQFIFQYYREEENGRGNFPPRFSGLQFPNYSSELNVNALELDDSALYLCASSPRGLLKAFFGQGTRLTVV.

The sample holds a few counts of this clonotype. V is TRBV11-3 and J is TRBJ2-5, with 7 bases lining up with TRBD2. V lost 4 bases, J lost 6 bases, and 11 bases stayed unmatched. CDR1 is SGHNT and CDR2 is YENEEA in the germline V gene. The CDR3 is 15 residues long. Here the CDR3 reads CASSSGAGIDKTQYF. CDR3 coding DNA: TGTGCCAGCAGCTCCGGAGCGGGAATTGACAAGACCCAGTACTTC.